Listed below are T cell receptor beta chains from one sample, sequenced in a study of T cell changes during pregnancy in multiple sclerosis. The repertoire was sequenced with immunoSEQ multiplex PCR; TCRdb's copy has only in-frame clones and lacks some. The table has 47,000 or so clones, roughly 90% seen once. The source was peripheral blood, collected in the first trimester of pregnancy. Source of these receptors: a female donor with multiple sclerosis, enrolled in a pregnancy study. Each CDR3 is given with its conserved first and last residue. A D gene is named only where the DNA matches it firmly. Size values are once, few and many counts, or a class for expanded clones, and some rows have none.

V	size	D	J	DNA	CDR3
TRBV19	.	TRBD1	TRBJ1-2	TGTGCCAGTAGTATACCCCGGACAGGGGAAGGCTACACCTTC	CASSIPRTGEGYTF
TRBV4-3	.	TRBD1	TRBJ2-3	TGCGCCAGCAGCCAAGATTGGAGGGGAGCAGGGGGCGCAGGAGATACGCAGTATTTT	CASSQDWRGAGGAGDTQYF
TRBV5-1	.	.	TRBJ2-4	TGCGCCAGCAGCGCTGCAGGGAAAAACATTCAGTACTTC	CASSAAGKNIQYF
TRBV4-1	.	TRBD1	TRBJ1-2	TGCGCCAGCAGCCCTCGACAGGGGGGCTATGGCTACACCTTC	CASSPRQGGYGYTF
TRBV7-2	.	TRBD1	TRBJ2-7	TGTGCCAGCAGCTTACGACAGGGGAGTAGAGAGCAGTACTTC	CASSLRQGSREQYF
TRBV28	.	.	TRBJ1-2	TGTGCCAGCAGTTTTGGGACTATGCACTATGGCTACACCTTC	CASSFGTMHYGYTF
TRBV5-6	.	.	TRBJ1-3	TGTGCCAGCAGCTTCGGGGGTCGCGACACCATATATTTT	CASSFGGRDTIYF
TRBV6-6	.	.	TRBJ2-1	TGTGCCAGCGGGGACCGGGACACCTACTACAATGAGCAGTTCTTC	CASGDRDTYYNEQFF
TRBV7-7	.	.	TRBJ1-3	TGTGCTAGCAGCTCAGGTCTCCGAAACACCATATATTTT	CASSSGLRNTIYF
TRBV28	.	.	TRBJ1-2	TGTGCCAGCAGTTTGCTGACTGACGATGGCTACACCTTC	CASSLLTDDGYTF
TRBV19	once	.	TRBJ2-5	TGTGCCAGTAGTATAAGAGGGAGTGAGACCCAGTACTTC	CASSIRGSETQYF
TRBV7-9	.	.	TRBJ1-5	TGTGCCAGCAGCTCCTCGACAGGCTATCAGCCCCAGCATTTT	CASSSSTGYQPQHF
TRBV4-1	.	.	TRBJ1-3	TGCGCCAGCAGCCGAGAGGGCACCTCGGGAAACACCATATATTTT	CASSREGTSGNTIYF
TRBV5-5	.	TRBD1	TRBJ1-1	TGTGCCAGCAGCTTGAACAGGGGGCGGAACACTGAAGCTTTCTTT	CASSLNRGRNTEAFF
TRBV9	.	TRBD2	TRBJ2-7	TGTGCCAGCAGCCGCGGGGGGGCCCCCTACGAGCAGTACTTC	CASSRGGAPYEQYF
TRBV5-1	.	TRBD2	TRBJ2-2	TGCGCCAGCAGCTTACTAGCGGGGGGGCCCGGGGAGCTGTTTTTT	CASSLLAGGPGELFF
TRBV5-1	.	TRBD2	TRBJ2-7	TGCGCCAGCAGCTTGACTAGCGGGGGCCCTGCGACCTACGAGCAGTACTTC	CASSLTSGGPATYEQYF
TRBV19	.	TRBD1	TRBJ2-7	TGTGCCAGTAGGCCCGGACAGGGCCACGAGCAGTACTTC	CASRPGQGHEQYF
TRBV7-9	.	TRBD1	TRBJ1-1	TGTGCCAGCAGCTTAGGGACAGGGGGCTTAAGTGAAGCTTTCTTT	CASSLGTGGLSEAFF
TRBV30	few	.	TRBJ1-6	TGTGCCTGGACATGGGGAGGGACCCTCCACTTT	CAWTWGGTLHF
TRBV11-1	.	TRBD1	TRBJ2-7	TGTGCCAGCAGCTTAGCTTGGGACAGGTCCTACGAGCAGTACTTC	CASSLAWDRSYEQYF
TRBV5-4	.	.	TRBJ2-1	TGTGCCAGCAGCTTGGCCTCTGAGCAGTTCTTC	CASSLASEQFF
TRBV2	.	.	TRBJ2-3	TGTGCCAGTCTACAGGGTAGTGGCACAGATACGCAGTATTTT	CASLQGSGTDTQYF
TRBV28	.	.	TRBJ1-2	TGTGCCAGCAGTTCCAAACAAACCGGGACAATTCAAGGCTACACCTTC	CASSSKQTGTIQGYTF
TRBV7-2	.	.	TRBJ2-3	TGTGCCAGCAGCCGAACAGGGACGGAAGGAGCAGATACGCAGTATTTT	CASSRTGTEGADTQYF
TRBV28	once	.	TRBJ2-5	TGTGCCAGCACAATCCCGCAGGCAGGGATCGAGACCCAGTACTTC	CASTIPQAGIETQYF
TRBV19	.	TRBD2	TRBJ2-1	TGTGCCAGTAGGACCCTTGCGGGGGGCTGGTATGAGCAGTTCTTC	CASRTLAGGWYEQFF
TRBV2	few	.	TRBJ2-7	TGTGCCAGCAGCCCCCTACCGTGGAGTACTGACTCCTACGAGCAGTACTTC	CASSPLPWSTDSYEQYF
TRBV6-6	once	TRBD2	TRBJ2-3	TGTGCCAGCGGGGCCTGGGGCGGGGGGGCCTCAGATACGCAGTATTTT	CASGAWGGGASDTQYF
TRBV7-9	.	.	TRBJ1-1	TGTGCCAGCAGCTTAGCCATGACAGTCCCTAACACTGAAGCTTTCTTT	CASSLAMTVPNTEAFF
TRBV6-4	many	.	TRBJ1-5	TGTGCCAGCAGTGAGAGGGACAATCAGCCCCAGCATTTT	CASSERDNQPQHF
TRBV7-8	.	TRBD1	TRBJ2-7	TGTGCCAGCAGCCTTACAGGGGGAGTGACCTCCTACGAGCAGTACTTC	CASSLTGGVTSYEQYF
TRBV14	.	TRBD1	TRBJ1-3	TGTGCCAGCAGCCAAATGACAGGGGCACAAAACACCATATATTTT	CASSQMTGAQNTIYF